Shown below are 29 T cell receptor beta chains from a single sample sequenced in a study of T cell repertoires in cytomegalovirus infection. TCRdb reprocessed the reads with MiXCR, giving one entry per CDR3 protein. The profile shows 650,000 to 900,000 distinct CDR3 sequences, 30% to 35% of them singletons. These receptors have no identified antigens. Sequenced material: cultured CD8+ T cells from PBMCs, taken from culture after CMV antigen stimulation. The origin of the receptors is a human donor in good health (CMV status not recorded). Some clones in this sample may be carry-over from other donors' samples.

The J gene is TRBJ2-1, the V gene TRBV19; 12 bases match TRBD2. Trimming took 3 bases from V and 2 from J; bases not matched to a gene: 2. There are 16 residues in the CDR3. Germline CDR1 and CDR2: LNHDA and SQIVND (reference sequence). The CDR3 spells CASSITSGGPYNEQFF. CDR3 nucleotides: TGTGCCAGTAGTATCACTAGCGGGGGGCCCTACAATGAGCAGTTCTTC.

In its sample, this clonotype was seen many times. J is TRBJ2-5 and V is TRBV7-2; TRBD1 aligns across 8 bases. Germline V lookup: CDR1 SGHTA, CDR2 FQGNSA. V lost 1 base, J lost 4 bases, and 5 bases stayed unmatched. The CDR3 is 15 amino acids. DNA of the CDR3: TGTGCCAGCAGCTTAGGACAGGGGTTACGAGAGACCCAGTACTTC. Amino acids: CASSLGQGLRETQYF.

This clonotype has ten or more counts. CDR3 in DNA: TGTGCCAGCAGTCTCCCCCGGGCAGGGTTCCGGGGCTACACCTTC. It codes for CASSLPRAGFRGYTF. The rearrangement joins TRBV12-3 or TRBV12-4 to TRBJ1-2; a possible D gene is TRBD1 (5 bases). The CDR3 contains 15 residues. V shed 5 bases and J shed 8 bases, with 21 bases lying between them.

In its sample, this clonotype was seen many times. The rearrangement joins TRBV7-2 to TRBJ2-7; D not resolved. This CDR3 contains 14 residues. The germline V gene has CDR1 SGHTA and CDR2 FQGNSA. Trimming took 5 bases from V and 4 from J, leaving 15 bases between them. CDR3 sequence: CASSIFEAGYEQYF. The CDR3 coding sequence is TGTGCCAGCAGCATATTTGAGGCAGGTTACGAGCAGTACTTC.

The rearrangement uses TRBV2 and TRBJ1-2, with D perhaps TRBD1 (5 bases). The CDR3 has 13 amino acids. V lost 4 bases and J 6 bases, leaving 12 bases between the germline ends. The germline CDR1 and CDR2 sequences are SNHLY and FYNNEI. The CDR3 bases are TGTGCCAGCAGTGTGGGGGGAGTCGATGGCTACACCTTC. Translated: CASSVGGVDGYTF.

This clonotype showed up many times. The V gene is TRBV7-8, the J gene TRBJ1-1; D gene unclear. This CDR3 contains 15 residues. Looked up from germline, CDR1 is SGHVS and CDR2 is FQNEAQ. The V gene lost 5 bases and the J gene lost 7 bases, with 20 bases spanning the gap. The CDR3: CASSPRENPLDEAFF. In DNA form, the CDR3 reads TGTGCCAGCAGCCCCCGGGAGAATCCCCTTGATGAAGCTTTCTTT. The variable domain in full, completed from reference TRBV7-8 and TRBJ1-1, reads GAGVSQSPRYKVAKRGQDVALRCDPISGHVSLFWYQQALGQGPEFLTYFQNEAQLDKSGLPSDRFFAERPEGSVSTLKIQRTQQEDSAVYLCASSPRENPLDEAFFGQGTRLTVV.

This chain joins TRBV27 and TRBJ2-4; tentatively, D is TRBD1 or TRBD2 (6 bases each). Deletions cut 3 bases from V and 8 bases from J, with 11 bases between. This CDR3 is 13 amino acids long. From germline, CDR1 is MNHEY and CDR2 SMNVEV (reference sequence). CDR3 in DNA: TGTGCCAGCAGTTTGTCGGGGGCCCACATTCAGTACTTC. It translates to CASSLSGAHIQYF.

The chain couples TRBV25-1 to TRBJ2-3; TRBD2 might be the D (5 bases). CDR3 size: 17 residues. Germline V gives CDR1 MGHDK, CDR2 SYGVNS. V was clipped by 5 bases and J by 1 base, with 19 bases between them. CDR3 in amino acids: CASSREPQTTGTDTQYF. CDR3 in DNA: TGTGCCAGCAGTCGGGAACCCCAGACTACGGGCACAGATACGCAGTATTTT.

The V and J genes are TRBV28 and TRBJ2-2; D is undetermined. CDR3 length equals 12 residues. V shed 1 base and J shed 6 bases, with 3 bases lying between them. The germline V gene has CDR1 MDHEN and CDR2 SYDVKM. The CDR3 DNA is TGTGCCAGCAGTTTATTATCCGGGGAGCTGTTTTTT. Translating it yields CASSLLSGELFF.

This clonotype turned up a few times. This CDR3 is CASSYSSLGAGENTGELFF. CDR3 coding DNA: TGTGCCAGCAGTTACTCGAGCCTCGGGGCGGGGGAGAACACCGGGGAGCTGTTTTTT. The chain has TRBV6-5 and TRBJ2-2, with 7 nucleotides matching TRBD2. Trimming cost V 0 bases and J 1 base; bases outside gene matches: 11. The CDR3 spans 19 residues. CDR1 is MNHEY, CDR2 SVGAGI, per germline.

There are many counts of this clonotype. The rearrangement joins TRBV19 to TRBJ1-1, with unresolved D. CDR3 length: 13 residues. The V and J ends lost 3 bases and 0 bases respectively, with 5 bases between them. Germline V gene lookup returns CDR1 LNHDA and CDR2 SQIVND (reference sequence). Here the CDR3 reads CASSMGMNTEAFF. CDR3 nucleotide sequence: TGTGCCAGTAGTATGGGCATGAACACTGAAGCTTTCTTT.

The chain combines TRBV7-3 with TRBJ2-2; no reliable D call. V was shortened by 3 bases and J by 1 base, with 9 bases between the two germline ends. The CDR3 runs 15 residues. The germline V gene encodes CDR1 SGHTA and CDR2 FQGTGA. The CDR3 DNA reads as TGTGCCAGCAGCTTCCCGACACAGAACACCGGGGAGCTGTTTTTT. This codes for CASSFPTQNTGELFF.

This clonotype was found a few times. The rearrangement joins TRBV4-3 to TRBJ1-2, with 7 bases matching TRBD1. CDR1 is LGHNA, CDR2 YSLEER, per germline. The CDR3 contains 16 residues. After removal of 2 bases from V and 2 bases from J, the junction contained 8 bases not matched to a gene. The CDR3 DNA is TGCGCCAGCAGCCAAAGTCTGGGACAGCTGAACTATGGCTACACCTTC. It codes for CASSQSLGQLNYGYTF.

This chain uses TRBV7-2 with TRBJ2-7; 7 nucleotides match TRBD1. The CDR3 length is 15 residues. The J segment lost 5 bases and the V segment lost 5 bases, leaving 12 bases of the junction unmatched. CDR1 is SGHTA, CDR2 FQGNSA, per germline. CDR3 bases: TGTGCCAGCAGCGCGGAAGGGGGCCTTCCCGACGAGCAGTACGTC. Protein sequence: CASSAEGGLPDEQYV.

The CDR3 coding sequence is TGTGCCAGCAGTTACTTCCCGGGACAGTACACCGGGGAGCTGTTTTTT. Amino acids: CASSYFPGQYTGELFF. V and J are TRBV6-5 and TRBJ2-2; 7 bases align to TRBD1. The V and J ends lost 1 base and 3 bases, in that order; junction bases with no gene match: 5. Germline loops: CDR1 MNHEY, CDR2 SVGAGI. There are 16 residues in the CDR3.

This clonotype has just a few counts. This sequence joins TRBV7-8 and TRBJ1-5; no clear D gene. Germline loops: CDR1 SGHVS, CDR2 FQNEAQ. The CDR3 is 14 amino acids. The V end lost 5 bases, the J end lost 0 bases, and 8 bases lay between the germline ends. The CDR3 region is CASSMILSNQPQHF. The DNA of the CDR3 is TGTGCCAGCAGCATGATACTTAGCAATCAGCCCCAGCATTTT.

DNA of the CDR3: TGTGCCAGCAGTACGGGGGGGACAGGGGAGAATGAAAAACTGTTTTTT. It translates to CASSTGGTGENEKLFF. V gene TRBV12-3 or TRBV12-4 combines with J gene TRBJ1-4, with TRBD1 matching 10 bases. Unmatched junction bases numbered 8, after V lost 5 bases and J lost 5 bases. This CDR3 has 16 amino acids.

The V and J genes are TRBV20-1 and TRBJ2-7; TRBD1 is a possible D gene (5 bases). Trimming removed 1 base at V and 0 bases at J, with 16 bases between. CDR3 length: 16 residues. Looked up from germline, CDR1 is DFQATT and CDR2 is SNEGSKA (reference sequence). The DNA of the CDR3 is TGCAGTGCTAGAGCGGTTGGGGCAAGGAGCTCCTACGAGCAGTACGTC. Protein product: CSARAVGARSSYEQYV.

The chain recombines TRBV20-1 with TRBJ2-7, with D perhaps TRBD1 (5 bases). Germline V lookup: CDR1 DFQATT, CDR2 SNEGSKA (reference sequence). This CDR3 region has 14 residues. V was clipped by 3 bases and J by 3 bases, with 15 bases between them. CDR3 loop: CSARGPGPYYEQYV. The CDR3 DNA follows: TGCAGTGCTAGGGGGCCGGGCCCTTACTACGAGCAGTACGTC.

This clonotype was picked up a small number of times. The chain uses TRBV4-3 and TRBJ1-2; possibly TRBD1 for D (5 bases). CDR3 length: 16 amino acids. V was pared by 4 bases and J by 4 bases, with 19 bases between. Germline V gives CDR1 LGHNA, CDR2 YSLEER. The CDR3 loop is CASSPTGTASGYGYTF. The CDR3 DNA is TGCGCCAGCAGCCCGACGGGGACTGCCTCGGGCTATGGCTACACCTTC.

V gene TRBV14 combines with J gene TRBJ2-6, with D possibly being TRBD2 (6 bases). Between the trimmed V and J ends, which lost 5 bases and 2 bases, there was a span of 10 bases. The germline CDR1 and CDR2 sequences are SGHDN and FVKESK. CDR3 length equals 15 residues. CDR3 region: CASSGGEAGANVLTF. CDR3 DNA sequence: TGTGCCAGCAGCGGAGGGGAAGCTGGGGCCAACGTCCTGACTTTC.

The sample holds a few counts of this clonotype. This chain joins TRBV10-3 and TRBJ2-3, with D unresolved. The length of the CDR3 is 14 residues. Trimming removed 4 bases from V and 0 bases from J, with 8 bases in between. Germline V gene sequence: CDR1 ENHRY, CDR2 SYGVKD. This CDR3 reads CAISAETSTDTQYF. CDR3 coding DNA: TGTGCCATCAGTGCAGAGACTAGCACAGATACGCAGTATTTT.

This clonotype was recorded at least ten times. The rearrangement joins TRBV7-2 to TRBJ2-7; tentative D call: TRBD2 (6 bases). Germline-derived CDR1 and CDR2 are SGHTA and FQGNSA. This CDR3 comprises 15 residues. Trimming pared 2 bases from V and 3 bases from J, leaving 14 bases between. The CDR3 bases are TGTGCCAGCAGCTTATCCGAGCGGGTATACTACGAGCAGTACTTC. It codes for CASSLSERVYYEQYF.

The V and J genes are TRBV20-1 and TRBJ2-6; D unclear. CDR3 size: 17 residues. The germline gives CDR1 DFQATT, CDR2 SNEGSKA (reference sequence). Trimming removed 3 bases from V and 0 bases from J, with 15 bases in between. DNA of the CDR3: TGCAGTGCTAGTTGGGAAAACTACCACTCTGGGGCCAACGTCCTGACTTTC. Amino acids: CSASWENYHSGANVLTF.

This clonotype was counted between two and nine times. V and J are TRBV12-3 or TRBV12-4 and TRBJ1-4, with 9 bases lining up with TRBD1. This CDR3 contains 15 residues. Unmatched junction bases numbered 7, after V lost 4 bases and J lost 7 bases. The CDR3 DNA follows: TGTGCCAGCAGTTCGACAGGGGGATTCGCTGAAAAACTGTTTTTT. It yields the protein CASSSTGGFAEKLFF.

The sample holds a few counts of this clonotype. The CDR3 here is CASSSPGLTGELFF. CDR3 bases: TGTGCCAGCAGCTCGCCCGGACTCACCGGGGAGCTGTTTTTT. This sequence joins TRBV11-3 and TRBJ2-2; D is perhaps TRBD2 (5 bases). V was trimmed by 4 bases and J by 4 bases, leaving 10 bases between them. The CDR3 has 14 residues. Per the germline V gene, CDR1 is SGHNT and CDR2 is YENEEA.

This clonotype was picked up many times. The rearrangement links TRBV7-2 to TRBJ1-1; 8 bases fit TRBD1. The CDR3 spans 18 residues. Trimming removed 2 bases from V and 0 bases from J; junction bases left unmatched: 11. Germline V gene lookup returns CDR1 SGHTA and CDR2 FQGNSA. CDR3 coding DNA: TGTGCCAGCAGCTTAAAGCTCCTGGGACAGGCCATGAACACTGAAGCTTTCTTT. It is translated as CASSLKLLGQAMNTEAFF. Using reference TRBV7-2 and TRBJ1-1 for the parts outside the CDR3, the full variable domain is GAGVSQSPSNKVTEKGKDVELRCDPISGHTALYWYRQSLGQGLEFLIYFQGNSAPDKSGLPSDRFSAERTGGSVSTLTIQRTQQEDSAVYLCASSLKLLGQAMNTEAFFGQGTRLTVV.

The chain joins TRBV27 to TRBJ2-1; D possibly matches TRBD1 or TRBD2 (7 bases each). V dropped 7 bases and J dropped 7 bases, with 20 bases sitting between them. CDR3 length: 15 residues. Germline CDR1 MNHEY, CDR2 SMNVEV (reference sequence). DNA of the CDR3: TGTGCCAGCACCGTGGGGGGAGGGGGCGGAAATGAGCAGTTCTTC. Encoded protein: CASTVGGGGGNEQFF.

This clonotype showed up just a few times. This chain connects TRBV7-6 to TRBJ2-3, with 8 bases matching TRBD1. Unmatched junction bases numbered 9, after V lost 5 bases and J lost 2 bases. The CDR3 runs to 16 residues. Germline loops: CDR1 SGHVS, CDR2 FNYEAQ. Here the CDR3 reads CASSPRDRISTDTQYF. The CDR3 nucleotides read TGTGCCAGCAGCCCCCGGGACAGGATTTCCACAGATACGCAGTATTTT.